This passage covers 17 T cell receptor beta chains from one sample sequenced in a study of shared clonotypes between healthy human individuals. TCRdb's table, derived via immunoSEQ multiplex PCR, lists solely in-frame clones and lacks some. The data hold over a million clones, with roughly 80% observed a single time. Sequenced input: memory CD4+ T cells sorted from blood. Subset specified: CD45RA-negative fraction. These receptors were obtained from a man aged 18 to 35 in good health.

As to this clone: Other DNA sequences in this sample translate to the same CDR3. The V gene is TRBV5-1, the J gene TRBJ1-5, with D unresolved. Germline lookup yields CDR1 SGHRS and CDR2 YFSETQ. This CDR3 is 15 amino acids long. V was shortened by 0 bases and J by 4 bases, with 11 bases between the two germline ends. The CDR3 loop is CASSLEGGRNQPQHF. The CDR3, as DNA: TGCGCCAGCAGCTTGGAGGGTGGGCGGAATCAGCCCCAGCATTTT. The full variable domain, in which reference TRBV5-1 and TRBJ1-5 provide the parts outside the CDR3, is KAGVTQTPRYLIKTRGQQVTLSCSPISGHRSVSWYQQTPGQGLQFLFEYFSETQRNKGNFPGRFSGRQFSNSRSEMNVSTLELGDSALYLCASSLEGGRNQPQHFGDGTRLSIL.

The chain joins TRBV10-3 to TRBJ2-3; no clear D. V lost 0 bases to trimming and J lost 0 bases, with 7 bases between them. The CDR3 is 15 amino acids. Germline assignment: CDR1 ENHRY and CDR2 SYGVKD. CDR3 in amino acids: CAISESSASTDTQYF. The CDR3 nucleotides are TGTGCCATCAGTGAGTCCTCGGCTAGCACAGATACGCAGTATTTT.

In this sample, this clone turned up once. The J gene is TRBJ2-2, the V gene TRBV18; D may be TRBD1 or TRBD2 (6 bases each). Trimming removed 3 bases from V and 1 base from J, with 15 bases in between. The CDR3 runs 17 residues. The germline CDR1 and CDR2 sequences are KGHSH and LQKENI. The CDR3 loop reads CASSPPRGGENTGELFF. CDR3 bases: TGTGCCAGCTCACCCCCCAGGGGCGGGGAGAACACCGGGGAGCTGTTTTTT.

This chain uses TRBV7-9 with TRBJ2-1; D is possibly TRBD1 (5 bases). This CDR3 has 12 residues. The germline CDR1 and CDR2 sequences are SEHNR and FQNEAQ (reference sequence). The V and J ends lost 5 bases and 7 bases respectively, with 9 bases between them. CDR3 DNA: TGTGCCAGCAGCGCGGACACTAATGAGCAGTTCTTC. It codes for CASSADTNEQFF.

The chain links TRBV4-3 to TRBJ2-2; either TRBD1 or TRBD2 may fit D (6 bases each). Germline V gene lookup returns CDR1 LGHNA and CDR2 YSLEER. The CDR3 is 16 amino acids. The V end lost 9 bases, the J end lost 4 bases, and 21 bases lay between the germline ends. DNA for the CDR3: TGCGCCAGGAAGGGGGGAGCGGGTCCGGCCACCGGGGAGCTGTTTTTT. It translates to CARKGGAGPATGELFF.

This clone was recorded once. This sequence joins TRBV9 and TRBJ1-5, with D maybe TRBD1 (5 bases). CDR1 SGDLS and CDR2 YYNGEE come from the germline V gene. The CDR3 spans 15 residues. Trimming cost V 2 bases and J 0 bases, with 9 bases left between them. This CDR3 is CASSVSGFSNQPQHF. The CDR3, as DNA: TGTGCCAGCAGCGTGTCAGGGTTTAGCAATCAGCCCCAGCATTTT.

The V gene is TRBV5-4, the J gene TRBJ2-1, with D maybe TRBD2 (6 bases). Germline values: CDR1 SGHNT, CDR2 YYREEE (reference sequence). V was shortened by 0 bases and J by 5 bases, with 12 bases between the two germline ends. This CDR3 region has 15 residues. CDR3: CASSLEGRSNNEQFF. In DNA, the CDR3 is TGTGCCAGCAGCTTGGAAGGGAGGTCCAACAATGAGCAGTTCTTC. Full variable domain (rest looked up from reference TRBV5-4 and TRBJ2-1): ETGVTQSPTHLIKTRGQQVTLRCSSQSGHNTVSWYQQALGQGPQFIFQYYREEENGRGNFPPRFSGLQFPNYSSELNVNALELDDSALYLCASSLEGRSNNEQFFGPGTRLTVL.

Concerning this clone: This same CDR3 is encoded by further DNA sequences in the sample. The CDR3 DNA reads TGTGCCAGCAGCCCCCGGAGCGGGGAGCTGTTTTTT. This translates into CASSPRSGELFF. The chain is built from TRBV9 and TRBJ2-2; D gene unclear. Trimming took off 4 bases at V and 7 bases at J, with 8 bases between the two ends. This CDR3 is 12 amino acids long. Per germline, CDR1 SGDLS and CDR2 YYNGEE.

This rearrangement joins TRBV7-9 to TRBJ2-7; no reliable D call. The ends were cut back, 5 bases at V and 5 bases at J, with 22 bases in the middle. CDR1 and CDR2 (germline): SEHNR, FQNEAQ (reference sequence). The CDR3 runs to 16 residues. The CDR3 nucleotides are TGTGCCAGCAGCCCACCCGGAGTCCGGGTGATAAACGAGCAGTACTTC. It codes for CASSPPGVRVINEQYF.

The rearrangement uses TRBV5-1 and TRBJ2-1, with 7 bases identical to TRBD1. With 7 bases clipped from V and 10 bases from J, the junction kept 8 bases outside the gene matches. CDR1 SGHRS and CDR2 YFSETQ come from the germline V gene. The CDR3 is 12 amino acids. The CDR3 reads CASGPTGSEQFF. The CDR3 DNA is TGCGCCAGCGGCCCGACAGGGAGCGAGCAGTTCTTC.

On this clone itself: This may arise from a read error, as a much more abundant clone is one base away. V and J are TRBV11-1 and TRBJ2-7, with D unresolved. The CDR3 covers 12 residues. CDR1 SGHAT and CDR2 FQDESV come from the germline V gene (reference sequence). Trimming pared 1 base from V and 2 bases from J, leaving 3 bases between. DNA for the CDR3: TGTGCCAGCAGCTTAGGCACCTACGAGCAGTACTTC. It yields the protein CASSLGTYEQYF.

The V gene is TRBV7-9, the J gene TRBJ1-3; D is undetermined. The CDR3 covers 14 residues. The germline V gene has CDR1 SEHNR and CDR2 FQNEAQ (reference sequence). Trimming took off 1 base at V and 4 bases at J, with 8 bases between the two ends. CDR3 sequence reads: CASSLGDRGNTIYF. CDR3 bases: TGTGCCAGCAGCTTAGGAGATAGAGGAAACACCATATATTTT.

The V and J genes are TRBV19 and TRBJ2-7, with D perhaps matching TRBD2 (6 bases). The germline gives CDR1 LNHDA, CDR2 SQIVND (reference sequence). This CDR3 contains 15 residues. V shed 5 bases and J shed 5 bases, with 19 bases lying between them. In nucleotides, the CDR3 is TGTGCCAGTAGTTCCGGAGAACCCGGGAGACACGAGCAGTACTTC. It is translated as CASSSGEPGRHEQYF.

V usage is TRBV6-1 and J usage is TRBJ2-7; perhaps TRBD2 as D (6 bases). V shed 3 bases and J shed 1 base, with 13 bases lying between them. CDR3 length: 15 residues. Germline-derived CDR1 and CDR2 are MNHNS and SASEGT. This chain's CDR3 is CASSDPGTPSYEQYF. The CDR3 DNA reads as TGTGCCAGCAGTGACCCCGGGACTCCGTCCTACGAGCAGTACTTC.

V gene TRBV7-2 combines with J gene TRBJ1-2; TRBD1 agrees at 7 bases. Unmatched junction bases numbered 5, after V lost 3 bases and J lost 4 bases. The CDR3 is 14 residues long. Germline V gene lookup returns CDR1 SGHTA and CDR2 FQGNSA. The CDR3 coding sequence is TGTGCCAGCAGCTTCGGGACAGCTTTCTATGGCTACACCTTC. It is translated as CASSFGTAFYGYTF. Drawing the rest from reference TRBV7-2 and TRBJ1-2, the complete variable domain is GAGVSQSPSNKVTEKGKDVELRCDPISGHTALYWYRQSLGQGLEFLIYFQGNSAPDKSGLPSDRFSAERTGGSVSTLTIQRTQQEDSAVYLCASSFGTAFYGYTFGSGTRLTVV.

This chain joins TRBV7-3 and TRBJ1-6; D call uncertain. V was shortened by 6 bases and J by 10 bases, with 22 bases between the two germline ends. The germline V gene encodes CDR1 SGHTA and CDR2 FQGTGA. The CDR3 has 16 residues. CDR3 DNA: TGTGCCAGCAGGGCGAATAGGACCCGTCGGAGCTCACCCCTCCACTTT. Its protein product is CASRANRTRRSSPLHF.

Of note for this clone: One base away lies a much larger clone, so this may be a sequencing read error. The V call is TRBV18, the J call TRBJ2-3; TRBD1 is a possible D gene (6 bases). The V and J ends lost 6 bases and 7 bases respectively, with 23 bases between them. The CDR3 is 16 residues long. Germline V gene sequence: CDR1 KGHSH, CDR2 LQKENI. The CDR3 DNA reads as TGTGCCAGCTCTCCGGGGACACTCAGGTCGGGCAATACGCAGTATTTT. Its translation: CASSPGTLRSGNTQYF. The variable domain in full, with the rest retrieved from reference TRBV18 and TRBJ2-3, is NAGVMQNPRHLVRRRGQEARLRCSPMKGHSHVYWYRQLPEEGLKFMVYLQKENIIDESGMPKERFSAEFPKEGPSILRIQQVVRGDSAAYFCASSPGTLRSGNTQYFGPGTRLTVL.